A selection of T cell receptor beta chains follows, all from one sample in a study of blood T cell repertoires in COVID-19. Profiled with immunoSEQ multiplex PCR; TCRdb holds only in-frame clones, not every one. The sample lists 300,000 to 350,000 clones, 65% to 90% seen once, with approximately 4.6% in the top ten. The sample taken for sequencing was PBMCs or T cells enriched from blood (not recorded which). All receptors come from a woman aged 40 to 50 with acute COVID-19. CDR3s include the opening cysteine and the closing phenylalanine or tryptophan. A D gene is named only where the DNA matches it firmly. The listing skips clone size in some rows; elsewhere it reads once, few, many or a size class.

v_gene	abundance	j_gene	d_gene	CDR3aa	CDR3nt
TRBV28	.	TRBJ1-6	TRBD1	CASSLADRRNSPLHF	TGTGCCAGCAGTCTCGCGGACAGGCGTAATTCACCCCTCCACTTT
TRBV11-2	.	TRBJ1-6	.	CASSWENSPLHF	TGTGCCAGCAGCTGGGAGAATTCACCCCTCCACTTT
TRBV6-5	.	TRBJ1-4	TRBD1	CASSQGAGGNEKLFF	TGTGCCAGCAGCCAGGGGGCGGGTGGTAATGAAAAACTGTTTTTT
TRBV7-2	.	TRBJ2-6	.	CASSFVSGANVLTF	TGTGCCAGCAGCTTCGTCTCTGGGGCCAACGTCCTGACTTTC
TRBV10-3	.	TRBJ1-6	TRBD1	CAISSFVAGQGSSPLHF	TGTGCCATCAGTTCATTTGTGGCGGGACAGGGTTCTTCACCCCTCCACTTT
TRBV5-6	.	TRBJ2-7	.	CASSLRLGEQYF	TGTGCCAGCAGCTTGCGACTTGGCGAGCAGTACTTC
TRBV19	once	TRBJ2-1	.	CASRGTGRRDNYNEQFF	TGTGCCAGTAGGGGGACTGGGCGACGCGACAATTACAATGAGCAGTTCTTC
TRBV14	.	TRBJ1-1	.	CASSQDRDTEAFF	TGTGCCAGCAGCCAAGACAGGGACACTGAAGCTTTCTTT
TRBV7-8	.	TRBJ2-6	.	CASSLLPGNSGANVLTF	TGTGCCAGCAGCCTCCTTCCAGGGAACTCTGGGGCCAACGTCCTGACTTTC
TRBV24-1	.	TRBJ1-2	.	CATSEAGLYYGYTF	TGTGCCACCAGTGAAGCGGGACTCTACTATGGCTACACCTTC
TRBV6-2/TRBV6-3	.	TRBJ2-2	TRBD1	CASSYSNTQGGFNTGELFF	TGTGCCAGCAGTTACTCCAATACGCAAGGGGGCTTTAACACCGGGGAGCTGTTTTTT
TRBV6-1	.	TRBJ2-7	.	CASSDIIGAYEQYF	TGTGCCAGCAGTGATATTATCGGAGCCTACGAGCAGTACTTC
TRBV27	.	TRBJ1-2	.	CASSLVGGRGDGYTF	TGTGCCAGCAGTTTAGTGGGGGGGCGCGGGGATGGCTACACCTTC
TRBV5-4	once	TRBJ2-4	TRBD2	CASSLSGAGDIQYF	TGTGCCAGCAGCTTGTCCGGGGCGGGGGACATTCAGTACTTC